This record covers a single T cell receptor beta chain. This record comes from a study of blood T cells in healthy people across ages. Sample-barcoded 5' priming and a J-beta primer mix drove a second PCR of about 7 to 11 cycles. Each cDNA molecule was tagged by a template-switch adaptor that had 12 random nucleotides. MiXCR, run by TCRdb on the 5' RACE reads, gives a single entry per CDR3 protein. Of roughly 800,000 distinct CDR3 sequences in the sample, more than 20% are singletons; the top ten hold 9.4%. CDR1 and CDR2 (germline): KGHDR, SFDVKD. V lost 1 base and J lost 4, with 13 bases in between. CDR3 length: 16 residues. The same data also went into a second study, on T cells of mothers and their children. From that paper: Extraction yielded RNA that went, in full, into cDNA synthesis at roughly 1.4 ug per 15 ul. Every mother produced more than 8.5 million TCR beta CDR3 reads, whereas every child provided 2.5 million to 3.5 million. Related mother-child pairs showed slightly, non-significantly higher overlap than unrelated pairs.

The TCR sequence derives from a boy younger than 18 in good health. The sequencing sample was made of blood. This sequence joins TRBV24-1 and TRBJ2-1, with D possibly being TRBD1 or TRBD2 (6 bases each). CDR3 sequence reads: CATSDLPGALYNEQFF. CDR3 in DNA: TGTGCCACCAGTGATTTACCGGGGGCCTTATACAATGAGCAGTTCTTC.